The 9 T cell receptor beta chains below were found in one sample sequenced in a study of T cell repertoires in cytomegalovirus infection. Using its own MiXCR run on the reads, TCRdb lists one record per CDR3 protein. Of 150,000 to 200,000 distinct CDR3 sequences in the sample, 14% are singletons; the top ten hold 25% to 30%. The sample was PBMCs. The receptors shown here come from a human donor in good health (CMV status not recorded). Some clones in this sample may be carry-over from other donors' samples.

The J gene is TRBJ2-1, the V gene TRBV30; TRBD1 matches at 9 bases. Germline CDR1 GTSNPN, CDR2 SVGIG (reference sequence). This CDR3 is 14 amino acids long. The V and J ends lost 2 bases and 3 bases, in that order; junction bases with no gene match: 2. CDR3 sequence reads: CAWSSGQGYNEQFF. CDR3 in DNA: TGTGCCTGGAGTTCGGGACAGGGCTACAATGAGCAGTTCTTC.

This clonotype was counted a few times. This sequence joins TRBV5-6 and TRBJ2-5; 7 nucleotides match TRBD2. This CDR3 has 15 residues. V was pared by 0 bases and J by 5 bases, with 7 bases of the junction left unmatched. Germline CDR1 is SGHDT and CDR2 is YYEEEE. The CDR3 reads CASSLESGMRETQYF. The CDR3 nucleotides are TGTGCCAGCAGCTTGGAGAGCGGGATGCGGGAGACCCAGTACTTC.

This rearrangement joins TRBV28 to TRBJ2-4; the match to TRBD1 covers 9 bases. CDR1 is MDHEN, CDR2 SYDVKM, per germline. Losses at the gene ends were 5 bases for V and 4 bases for J; bases not matched to a gene: 9. The CDR3 contains 16 residues. In nucleotides, the CDR3 is TGTGCCAGCAGTCACCGACAGGGGGTACCGAAAAACATTCAGTACTTC. This sequence encodes CASSHRQGVPKNIQYF.

The V call is TRBV7-8, the J call TRBJ1-3; the D is unclear. CDR3 length: 16 residues. Trimming took 2 bases from V and 0 from J, leaving 11 bases between them. The germline V gene encodes CDR1 SGHVS and CDR2 FQNEAQ. CDR3 nucleotide sequence: TGTGCCAGCAGCTTAACTGGACGGCGCTCTGGAAACACCATATATTTT. Protein product: CASSLTGRRSGNTIYF.

The chain uses TRBV6-5 and TRBJ2-7; D gene ambiguous. The CDR3 extends over 14 amino acids. Germline V gene data show CDR1 as MNHEY and CDR2 as SVGAGI. Trimming left V 6 bases short and J 3 bases short, with 15 bases between. The CDR3 DNA reads TGTGCCAGCAGAGACCGACCCCAAGTCTACGAGCAGTACTTC. Translating gives CASRDRPQVYEQYF.

This clonotype was seen many times. The chain recombines TRBV6-1 with TRBJ2-3, with D hard to call. Trimming stripped 3 bases from V and 1 base from J, with 8 bases between. The CDR3 runs to 14 residues. Germline-derived CDR1 and CDR2 are MNHNS and SASEGT. CDR3 nucleotides: TGTGCCAGCAGTGAGGCCCTGGGCACAGATACGCAGTATTTT. Its translation: CASSEALGTDTQYF.

The DNA of the CDR3 is TGTGCCATCAGAGGACAGGGGGCCTACAATGAGCAGTTCTTC. Translating gives CAIRGQGAYNEQFF. The chain is built from TRBV10-3 and TRBJ2-1; 10 bases line up with TRBD1. Germline CDR1 is ENHRY and CDR2 is SYGVKD. V trimming: 6 bases; J trimming: 2 bases; junction bases outside the gene matches: 1. This CDR3 contains 14 residues.

This clonotype has only a few counts. The genes are TRBV19 and TRBJ2-7; D possibly matches TRBD1 or TRBD2 (5 bases each). Trimming stripped 0 bases from V and 4 bases from J, with 10 bases between. Germline loops: CDR1 LNHDA, CDR2 SQIVND (reference sequence). This CDR3 contains 14 residues. The DNA for the CDR3 is TGTGCCAGTAGTATAGATCTGGGACCGTACGAGCAGTACTTC. The encoded protein is CASSIDLGPYEQYF.

The chain links TRBV10-3 to TRBJ1-1; 7 nucleotides align to TRBD1. Germline CDR1 is ENHRY and CDR2 is SYGVKD. The ends lost 5 bases at V and 5 bases at J; junction bases unmatched: 5. This CDR3 is 13 amino acids long. The CDR3 region is CAISYRGGTEAFF. The CDR3 region has the DNA TGTGCCATCAGTTACAGGGGAGGGACTGAAGCTTTCTTT.